This T cell receptor beta chain originates from a study of cytomegalovirus exposure and HLA in healthy donors. Study findings and constraints: Several top significant clusters appeared, in a later analysis, to be linked to common viral pathogens. TCR beta chain V- and J-gene trimming was linked, in a later analysis, to a missense variant in DCLRE1C. By HLA locus, TCR association rates varied in a later analysis, with DRB1 showing the most and HLA-C the fewest.

This clone was observed a handful of times. Its antigen is still unknown. Germline V gene data show CDR1 as GTSNPN and CDR2 as SVGIG (reference sequence). V lost 3 bases, J lost 6 bases, and 5 bases stayed unmatched. This CDR3 spans 13 amino acids. Researchers ran the PCR with 60 Vbeta and 13 Jbeta primers. The repertoire was sequenced with immunoSEQ multiplex PCR; TCRdb's copy has only in-frame clones and lacks some. This sample has about 77,000 clones, with 75% to 80% found just once. The receptor comes from a man in his forties in good health and CMV-seronegative. Sequencing input: PBMCs. This rearrangement joins TRBV30 to TRBJ1-5; 7 nucleotides match TRBD1. DNA of the CDR3: TGTGCCTGGAGCCCGACAGGGAGTCAGCCCCAGCATTTT. It specifies CAWSPTGSQPQHF. Variable domain in full (rest from reference TRBV30 and TRBJ1-5): SQTIHQWPATLVQPVGSPLSLECTVEGTSNPNLYWYRQAAGRGLQLLFYSVGIGQISSEVPQNLSASRPQDRQFILSSKKLLLSDSGFYLCAWSPTGSQPQHFGDGTRLSIL.